A selection of T cell receptor beta chains follows, all from one sample in a study of T cell changes during pregnancy in multiple sclerosis. Measured with immunoSEQ multiplex PCR; TCRdb has only the in-frame clones, and not every one. Of about 38,000 clones in the sample, around 90% were seen once. This material consisted of CD8+ T cells from peripheral blood mononuclear cells, taken in the third trimester of pregnancy. The source is a female donor with multiple sclerosis, enrolled in a pregnancy study. The CDR3 runs from the conserved cysteine through the conserved F or W. Fields, in order: V gene, D gene, clone size, J gene, CDR3 protein, CDR3 DNA. The D gene is left open where the match is weak. Size values are once, few and many counts, or a class for expanded clones, and some rows have none.

>TRBV7-6|NA|NA|TRBJ2-7
CASSLKGEGYEQYF
TGTGCCAGCAGCTTAAAAGGAGAAGGCTACGAGCAGTACTTC
>TRBV7-6|NA|NA|TRBJ1-6
CASSALAGDLHF
TGTGCCAGCAGCGCCTTGGCAGGGGACCTCCACTTT
>TRBV10-1|TRBD1|NA|TRBJ1-5
CASSESNPDRGGQPQHF
TGCGCCAGCAGTGAGTCGAATCCGGACAGGGGAGGGCAGCCCCAGCATTTT
>TRBV19|TRBD1|NA|TRBJ1-5
CASSTDGQGVQPQHF
TGTGCCAGTAGTACCGACGGACAGGGGGTTCAGCCCCAGCATTTT
>TRBV11-2|NA|NA|TRBJ1-2
CASSLDGGGLSNYGYTF
TGTGCCAGCAGCTTAGATGGGGGGGGACTATCTAACTATGGCTACACCTTC
>TRBV11-2|TRBD2|NA|TRBJ2-5
CASSFIGGFRGTQYF
TGTGCCAGCAGCTTCATCGGGGGGTTTAGGGGGACCCAGTACTTC
>TRBV2|TRBD1|NA|TRBJ1-3
CASTDRDSGNTIYF
TGTGCCAGCACTGACAGGGACTCTGGAAACACCATATATTTT
>TRBV30|TRBD1|NA|TRBJ1-6
CAWRWFGQGGSPLHF
TGTGCCTGGAGGTGGTTCGGACAGGGAGGATCACCCCTCCACTTT
>TRBV13|TRBD1|NA|TRBJ1-1
CASSSFGQGRVTEAFF
TGTGCCAGCAGCTCTTTCGGACAGGGGCGGGTCACTGAAGCTTTCTTT
>TRBV6-5|TRBD2|NA|TRBJ2-1
CASSAGTSAHDEQFF
TGTGCCAGCAGCGCCGGGACTAGCGCTCACGATGAGCAGTTCTTC
>TRBV27|NA|NA|TRBJ1-2
CASRRGINYGYTF
TGTGCCAGCAGACGCGGGATCAACTATGGCTACACCTTC
>TRBV13|NA|NA|TRBJ1-2
CASSLSGGDYYGYTF
TGTGCCAGCAGCTTATCGGGGGGCGATTACTATGGCTACACCTTC
>TRBV6-4|TRBD1|NA|TRBJ2-3
CASSEGAGGDTQYF
TGTGCCAGCAGTGAGGGGGCAGGGGGAGATACGCAGTATTTT
>TRBV7-2|NA|NA|TRBJ2-7
CASSLVAVTYEQYF
TGTGCCAGCAGCTTAGTGGCGGTAACCTACGAGCAGTACTTC
>TRBV4-3|NA|NA|TRBJ2-2
CASSQDGAASTGELFF
TGCGCCAGCAGCCAAGATGGGGCAGCCTCTACCGGGGAGCTGTTTTTT
>TRBV5-5|NA|NA|TRBJ2-1
CASSLGGSAYNEQFF
TGTGCCAGCAGCTTGGGAGGGTCCGCCTACAATGAGCAGTTCTTC
>TRBV7-2|NA|NA|TRBJ1-5
CASSLVFGARQPQHF
TGTGCCAGCAGCTTAGTCTTTGGGGCCAGGCAGCCCCAGCATTTT
>TRBV7-8|TRBD1|NA|TRBJ2-2
CASSLTGAVGELFF
TGTGCCAGCAGCTTGACAGGGGCGGTCGGGGAGCTGTTTTTT
>TRBV7-9|NA|NA|TRBJ1-1
CAMRTADTEAFF
TGTGCCATGCGGACAGCGGACACTGAAGCTTTCTTT
>TRBV6-1|TRBD2|NA|TRBJ2-3
CASSGLAGGGDTQYF
TGTGCCAGCAGCGGACTAGCGGGGGGCGGGGATACGCAGTATTTT
>TRBV27|TRBD1|few|TRBJ2-7
CASSFIGQGEDSLYF
TGTGCCAGCAGTTTCATTGGACAGGGCGAAGATAGCCTGTACTTC
>TRBV27|NA|NA|TRBJ1-5
CASTSGNQPQHF
TGTGCCAGCACCTCCGGGAATCAGCCCCAGCATTTT
>TRBV15|TRBD2|NA|TRBJ2-2
CATSTSGDNTGELFF
TGTGCCACCAGCACTAGCGGGGACAACACCGGGGAGCTGTTTTTT
>TRBV4-2|TRBD1|NA|TRBJ1-5
CASSQEYPGQGSNQPQHF
TGTGCCAGCAGCCAAGAATATCCGGGACAGGGGAGCAATCAGCCCCAGCATTTT
>TRBV5-5|TRBD1|NA|TRBJ2-4
CASSLWDRSIQYF
TGTGCCAGCAGCTTGTGGGACAGAAGCATTCAGTACTTC
>TRBV7-9|TRBD1|NA|TRBJ2-7
CASSLDQGAWNHEQYF
TGTGCCAGCAGCTTAGACCAGGGGGCTTGGAATCACGAGCAGTACTTC
>TRBV4-2|TRBD2|NA|TRBJ2-1
CASSQELGGDYNEQFF
TGTGCCAGCAGCCAAGAGCTTGGGGGGGACTACAATGAGCAGTTCTTC
>TRBV14|NA|once|TRBJ2-7
CASSQGQTEHEQYF
TGTGCCAGCAGCCAAGGACAGACCGAGCACGAGCAGTACTTC
>TRBV5-1|TRBD2|NA|TRBJ2-1
CASSLLAGAINEQFF
TGCGCCAGCAGCCTTCTAGCGGGGGCCATTAATGAGCAGTTCTTC
>TRBV9|NA|NA|TRBJ2-7
CASSVAGVHGDEQYF
TGTGCCAGCAGCGTAGCCGGGGTCCATGGAGACGAGCAGTACTTC
>TRBV27|NA|NA|TRBJ2-5
CASSVRDPTGEETQYF
TGTGCCAGCAGTGTACGGGACCCTACGGGAGAGGAGACCCAGTACTTC
>TRBV13|TRBD2|NA|TRBJ2-1
CASSWGLAGEIYNEQFF
TGTGCCAGCAGCTGGGGACTAGCGGGGGAGATCTACAATGAGCAGTTCTTC
>TRBV19|NA|NA|TRBJ2-7
CASSMRFVGNREFGSYEQYF
TGTGCCAGTAGTATGAGGTTTGTGGGAAACAGGGAGTTCGGCAGCTACGAGCAGTACTTC
>TRBV10-3|NA|once|TRBJ1-2
CAISDSGEWSYGYTF
TGTGCCATCAGTGATTCAGGGGAATGGAGCTATGGCTACACCTTC
>TRBV7-6|NA|NA|TRBJ1-5
CASSLNVEGNQPQHF
TGTGCCAGCAGCTTAAACGTCGAGGGCAATCAGCCCCAGCATTTT
>TRBV7-8|TRBD2|NA|TRBJ2-1
CASSLTSGGGDEQFF
TGTGCCAGCAGCCTCACTAGCGGGGGAGGGGATGAGCAGTTCTTC
>TRBV7-8|NA|NA|TRBJ1-5
CASSPKRTDQPQHF
TGTGCCAGCAGCCCTAAGAGGACAGATCAGCCCCAGCATTTT
>TRBV7-6|NA|NA|TRBJ1-1
CASSFNGGLNTEAFF
TGTGCCAGCAGCTTTAACGGGGGGTTGAACACTGAAGCTTTCTTT
>TRBV28|NA|NA|TRBJ1-6
CASSLQALRSYNSPLHF
TGTGCCAGCAGTTTACAGGCCCTACGCTCCTATAATTCACCCCTCCACTTT
>TRBV11-3|TRBD2|NA|TRBJ2-2
CATTGLAGGDYTGELFF
TGTGCTACCACCGGACTAGCGGGGGGGGATTACACCGGGGAGCTGTTTTTT
>TRBV2|TRBD1|NA|TRBJ2-2
CASRRTGVTGELFF
TGTGCCAGCAGGCGGACAGGGGTGACCGGGGAGCTGTTTTTT
>TRBV7-9|TRBD2|NA|TRBJ2-5
CASSLGGGKETQYF
TGTGCCAGCAGCTTAGGCGGGGGGAAAGAGACCCAGTACTTC
>TRBV7-2|NA|NA|TRBJ1-1
CASSSTQGRTEAFF
TGTGCCAGCAGCTCCACCCAGGGGCGTACTGAAGCTTTCTTT
>TRBV27|TRBD2|once|TRBJ2-2
CASSALRGADTGELFF
TGTGCCAGCAGCGCACTGCGGGGGGCCGACACCGGGGAGCTGTTTTTT